This T cell receptor beta chain was recovered during a study of blood T cell repertoires in COVID-19. Study as a whole: Donors in the United States, Italy and Spain gave samples during acute or convalescent COVID-19. Sample material is recorded as cDNA or gDNA derived from T cells, B-cell-depleted T cells, or PBMCs.

Germline lookup yields CDR1 KGHSH and CDR2 LQKENI. The CDR3 contains 14 residues. The V end lost 2 bases, the J end lost 2 bases, and 6 bases lay between the germline ends. As handled by the study authors: Amplifying reference gene primers gave estimates of nucleated cell counts. TCRdb's table, derived via immunoSEQ multiplex PCR, lists solely in-frame clones and lacks some. For V, J and clone size, that table is used; D and trimming come from the DNA. The data hold approximately 110,000 clones, with more than 80% observed a single time. This clonotype was obtained from a woman aged 45-59 years with acute or convalescent COVID-19. The sequencing sample was made of peripheral blood. The gene calls are TRBV18 and TRBJ2-2; no reliable D call. The CDR3 region is CASSPWRNTGELFF. Written as DNA, the CDR3 is TGTGCCAGCTCACCATGGAGAAACACCGGGGAGCTGTTTTTT.